The TCR beta chain described here comes from a study of yellow fever vaccine responses in identical twins. As for this clonotype: Its antigen is currently unknown.

J gave up 1 base and V 5 bases, and 6 bases lay outside the gene matches. CDR1 SNHLY and CDR2 FYNNEI come from the germline V gene. The CDR3 is 15 amino acids. Study findings and constraints: Reportedly, twins showed a vaccine T cell response that looked partly convergent and partly personalized.

In TCRdb, the RT-PCR reads were re-called with MiXCR into one record per CDR3 protein. The sample contains 2,000 to 2,500 distinct CDR3 sequences, 82% of which appear only once. The clonotype comes from a woman younger than 30 who received the yellow fever vaccine. This chain joins TRBV2 and TRBJ1-2, with TRBD1 matching over 8 bases. Sequenced material: T cells from blood (PBMCs), unsorted or a sorted subset (not recorded which), taken before or after yellow fever vaccination (not recorded which). CDR3 sequence reads: CASSYGQGRNYGYTF. Written as DNA, the CDR3 is TGTGCCAGCAGTTATGGACAGGGTCGTAACTATGGCTACACCTTC.